This TCR beta chain was found in a study of OX40 agonist ivuxolimab in advanced cancers. Overall study results and limits: There was clonal expansion of CD4+ and CD8+ blood T cells by week 6 at 0.1 to 3.0 mg/kg. On average, a greater number of expanded clones characterised CD8+ T cells relative to CD4+.

This clone showed up just a few times. Its antigen is unidentified. V gave up 0 bases and J gave up 5 bases, with 10 bases separating them. Germline CDR1 SEHNR, CDR2 FQNEAQ (reference sequence). The CDR3 covers 14 residues. Assay: immunoSEQ multiplex PCR; the TCRdb copy retains only in-frame clones and omits some. The table includes some 130,000 clones, 90% detected once. The chain uses TRBV7-9 and TRBJ1-1; D is uncertain. This specimen was CD4+ or CD8+ T cells sorted from blood, taken in a trial of the OX40 agonist ivuxolimab. The clonotype was recovered from an adult with an advanced solid tumor such as melanoma, head and neck, liver or kidney cancer. This CDR3 reads CASSLATEGTEAFF. For the CDR3, the DNA is TGTGCCAGCAGCTTAGCCACCGAAGGGACTGAAGCTTTCTTT.